The 6 T cell receptor beta chains listed next were all sequenced from one sample in a study of Graves' ophthalmopathy and Graves' hyperthyroidism. RNA transcripts served as template for amplifying TCR beta CDR3 sequences. Following a first-round RT-PCR that used HTBI primers, a second-round multiplex PCR was carried out. TCRdb re-called the multiplex PCR reads through MiXCR, storing one row per CDR3 protein. The table records about 740,000 distinct CDR3 sequences, 35% to 50% of them present only once. The sample was peripheral blood. The receptor set was obtained from an adult man with Graves' ophthalmopathy.

This clonotype was detected many times. The chain employs TRBV29-1 and TRBJ1-1; D might be TRBD1 (5 bases). Looked up from germline, CDR1 is SQVTM and CDR2 is ANQGSEA. CDR3 length equals 12 residues. V shed 6 bases and J shed 1 base, with 9 bases lying between them. CDR3 amino acids: CSVRVRNTEAFF. The CDR3 coding sequence is TGCAGCGTCAGGGTACGGAACACTGAAGCTTTCTTT.

With regard to this clonotype: Sequence at one end of the junction differs from germline and may be a read error. J is TRBJ2-5 and V is TRBV5-5; 11 positions agree with TRBD2. This CDR3 spans 16 amino acids. In germline, CDR1 is SGHKS, CDR2 YYEKEE (reference sequence). The CDR3 nucleotides are TGCGCCAGCAGCCAAGTAACTAGCGGGGGACGGGAGACCCAGTACTTC. It codes for CASSQVTSGGRETQYF. Looking up the rest from reference TRBV5-5 and TRBJ2-5 gives the full variable domain: DAGVTQSPTHLIKTRGQQVTLRCSPISGHKSVSWYQQVLGQGPQFIFQYYEKEERGRGNFPDRFSARQFPNYSSELNVNALLLGDSALYLCASSQVTSGGRETQYFGPGTRLLVL.

The chain links TRBV6-6 to TRBJ2-5; 8 nucleotides agree with TRBD1. CDR3 length equals 13 residues. The V segment lost 5 bases and the J segment 4 bases; nucleotides outside the gene matches: 3. Germline-derived CDR1 and CDR2 are MNHNY and SVGAGI (reference sequence). The CDR3 protein is CASSVQGAETQYF. The CDR3 region has the DNA TGTGCCAGCAGTGTGCAGGGGGCAGAGACCCAGTACTTC.

This chain uses TRBV6-6 with TRBJ2-5, with D possibly matching TRBD2 (5 bases). This CDR3 region has 16 residues. Trimming stripped 5 bases from V and 4 bases from J, with 20 bases between. Germline V gene sequence: CDR1 MNHNY, CDR2 SVGAGI (reference sequence). This CDR3 reads CASSPRFPGGGETQYF. CDR3 sequence (DNA): TGTGCCAGCAGTCCCAGATTTCCGGGCGGAGGAGAGACCCAGTACTTC.

This chain uses TRBV19 with TRBJ1-1, with TRBD1 identical over 9 bases. V gave up 8 bases and J gave up 6 bases; unmatched junction bases: 13. The V gene's germline CDR1 is LNHDA and CDR2 SQIVND (reference sequence). This CDR3 is 15 amino acids long. Written as DNA, the CDR3 is TGTGCCAGTCCTCCCCGGGACAGGGAGTTCGCTGAAGCTTTCTTT. Translation: CASPPRDREFAEAFF.

The chain uses TRBV7-3 and TRBJ2-7, with unresolved D. Germline lookup yields CDR1 SGHTA and CDR2 FQGTGA. This CDR3 is 15 amino acids long. The ends were cut back, 5 bases at V and 4 bases at J, with 18 bases in the middle. The CDR3 loop reads CASSRRVATFYEQYF. As DNA, the CDR3 is TGTGCCAGCAGCCGCCGGGTCGCGACTTTTTACGAGCAGTACTTC.